The 2 T cell receptor beta chains listed next were all sequenced from one sample in a study of a mutant IDH1 vaccine in newly diagnosed glioma (dated by TCRdb to the early 2020s). In the paper's terms, the time point label means: week 47, end of study. Each vaccine dose, consisting of 300 ug of a 20-mer mutant IDH1 peptide in Montanide, was administered subcutaneously with topical imiquimod. The library came from the immunoSEQ multiplex PCR assay. TCRdb retrieved this table from immuneACCESS and kept in-frame rearrangements only. Not all clones are present; in checked studies, unresolved V genes account for under half, and no reason is known for the remainder. The sample contains over 80,000 clones, over 75% of them found a single time. More than 5% of the sample lies in the top ten. Their recognized antigens are unknown. Sample: PBMCs, taken from a glioma patient whose treatment included an IDH1 peptide vaccine. The source is a man aged 35-49 years with glioma.

V and J are TRBV2 and TRBJ2-6; TRBD1 is a possible D gene (6 bases). The CDR3 has 15 residues. Trimming stripped 1 base from V and 2 bases from J, with 6 bases between. The germline CDR1 and CDR2 sequences are SNHLY and FYNNEI. The CDR3 nucleotides read TGTGCCAGCAGTGAAGACAGGGCTGGGGCCAACGTCCTGACTTTC. Translating it yields CASSEDRAGANVLTF.

V and J are TRBV9 and TRBJ1-1; D gene uncertain. With 0 bases removed from V and 1 base from J, the gap between germline ends came to 7 bases. Germline V gene sequence: CDR1 SGDLS, CDR2 YYNGEE. The CDR3 loop spans 14 amino acids. As DNA, the CDR3 is TGTGCCAGCAGCGTAGCTACTACGAACACTGAAGCTTTCTTT. It yields the protein CASSVATTNTEAFF.